The 31 T cell receptor beta chains listed next were all sequenced from one sample in a study of blood T cell repertoires in COVID-19. Some clones are missing from TCRdb's copy, which holds only in-frame ones; the method was immunoSEQ multiplex PCR. The sample records about 400,000 clones, nearly 90% being singletons. The source material was PBMCs or T cells enriched from blood (not recorded which). Every receptor here comes from a woman under 30 with acute COVID-19.

In nucleotides, the CDR3 is TGTGCCAGCAGCTCTACAGATGGGGACAGGCGAAATAGCAATCAGCCCCAGCATTTT. It is translated as CASSSTDGDRRNSNQPQHF. The chain recombines TRBV7-9 with TRBJ1-5; 8 bases map to TRBD1. This CDR3 has 19 amino acids. Trimming at V came to 4 bases and at J to 0 bases, leaving 14 bases not matched to a gene. Germline V gene sequence: CDR1 SEHNR, CDR2 FQNEAQ (reference sequence).

The chain combines TRBV19 with TRBJ1-1, with TRBD1 matching 10 bases. Losses at the gene ends were 5 bases for V and 5 bases for J; bases not matched to a gene: 2. CDR3 length: 13 residues. CDR1 is LNHDA and CDR2 is SQIVND in the germline V gene (reference sequence). CDR3 sequence: CASSPGQGTEAFF. The CDR3 DNA sequence: TGTGCCAGTAGTCCGGGACAGGGGACTGAAGCTTTCTTT.

The V call is TRBV25-1, the J call TRBJ1-5; D uncertain. Germline-derived CDR1 and CDR2 are MGHDK and SYGVNS. The length of the CDR3 is 13 residues. V lost 4 bases, J lost 1 base, and 5 bases lay in between. The CDR3 sequence is CASSAGSNQPQHF. Here the CDR3 DNA reads TGTGCCAGCAGTGCTGGCAGCAATCAGCCCCAGCATTTT.

The CDR3 coding sequence is TGTGCCAGCAGCCCTCGGAGTAGCGGGGGGCTGAGCTCCTACAATGAGCAGTTCTTC. It translates to CASSPRSSGGLSSYNEQFF. The chain couples TRBV11-3 to TRBJ2-1, with TRBD2 identical over 10 bases. The CDR3 length is 19 residues. Germline-derived CDR1 and CDR2 are SGHNT and YENEEA. V lost 5 bases, J lost 0 bases, and 13 bases stayed unmatched.

This clone was observed a few times. The chain has TRBV6-2 or TRBV6-3 and TRBJ1-1, with a tentative D call TRBD1 (5 bases). Trimming shortened V by 5 bases and J by 1 base, and 11 bases separated the two germline ends. CDR1 is MNHEY, CDR2 SVGEGT, per germline. This CDR3 contains 14 residues. This chain's CDR3 is CASSRGGPNTEAFF. The CDR3 bases are TGTGCCAGCAGTAGGGGAGGGCCGAACACTGAAGCTTTCTTT.

The rearrangement joins TRBV9 to TRBJ2-2; D possibly corresponds to TRBD1 (6 bases). Germline V gives CDR1 SGDLS, CDR2 YYNGEE. Trimming removed 4 bases from V and 4 bases from J, with 14 bases in between. CDR3 length equals 15 residues. CDR3 loop: CASSPSTGPTGELFF. The CDR3 nucleotides are TGTGCCAGCAGCCCTAGCACAGGGCCCACCGGGGAGCTGTTTTTT.

The CDR3 region has the DNA TGTGCCAGCAGCTTGGACAGGGGGACTACCTACGAGCAGTACTTC. Protein product: CASSLDRGTTYEQYF. This sequence joins TRBV7-8 and TRBJ2-7, with 10 bases fitting TRBD1. V was pared by 3 bases and J by 2 bases, with 4 bases of the junction left unmatched. In germline, CDR1 is SGHVS, CDR2 FQNEAQ. The CDR3 covers 15 residues.

The V and J genes are TRBV14 and TRBJ2-1, with D possibly being TRBD2 (5 bases). CDR3 length: 15 amino acids. Germline CDR1 is SGHDN and CDR2 is FVKESK. Trimming stripped 4 bases from V and 10 bases from J, with 20 bases between. CDR3 region: CASSPNPRGPREQFF. In nucleotides, the CDR3 is TGTGCCAGCAGCCCGAACCCTCGAGGGCCAAGGGAGCAGTTCTTC.

The sample holds a few counts of this clone. The gene calls are TRBV5-1 and TRBJ2-3; TRBD2 might be the D (5 bases). Germline V CDR1 and CDR2: SGHRS, YFSETQ. The CDR3 length is 13 residues. V shed 4 bases and J shed 2 bases, with 8 bases lying between them. CDR3 in amino acids: CASSPEVTDTQYF. The CDR3 region has the DNA TGCGCCAGCAGCCCGGAGGTCACAGATACGCAGTATTTT.

In its sample, this clone was seen a few times. The gene calls are TRBV11-1 and TRBJ1-2, with TRBD1 as a possible D gene (6 bases). The CDR3 spans 14 residues. V was clipped by 1 base and J by 0 bases, with 6 bases between them. Germline V lookup: CDR1 SGHAT, CDR2 FQDESV (reference sequence). This CDR3 is CASSLGTANYGYTF. CDR3 coding DNA: TGTGCCAGCAGCTTAGGGACAGCTAACTATGGCTACACCTTC.

Written as DNA, the CDR3 is TGTGCCAGCAGTTATCCCGGGGGATCGATGACCGGGGAGCTGTTTTTT. This translates into CASSYPGGSMTGELFF. The V and J genes are TRBV7-9 and TRBJ2-2; weak D call: TRBD2 (6 bases). Germline V gene data show CDR1 as SEHNR and CDR2 as FQNEAQ (reference sequence). Between the trimmed V and J ends, which lost 6 bases and 5 bases, there was a span of 19 bases. CDR3 length: 16 residues.

V is TRBV30 and J is TRBJ2-7; no clear D. V lost 4 bases, J lost 5 bases, and 15 bases lay in between. Per the germline V gene, CDR1 is GTSNPN and CDR2 is SVGIG (reference sequence). This CDR3 contains 13 residues. This CDR3 reads CAWNPARGNEQYF. The DNA of the CDR3 is TGTGCCTGGAATCCAGCGAGAGGAAACGAGCAGTACTTC.

This clone showed up just once. The chain has TRBV27 and TRBJ1-1, with D unresolved. CDR3 length: 16 residues. V lost 4 bases to trimming and J lost 0 bases, with 15 bases between them. Germline CDR1 reads MNHEY; CDR2 reads SMNVEV (reference sequence). Here the CDR3 reads CASSSDYGDLNTEAFF. In nucleotides, the CDR3 is TGTGCCAGCAGTTCAGACTACGGAGACCTGAACACTGAAGCTTTCTTT.

For the CDR3, the DNA is TGTGCCAGCGTTAAGGAGATCACCGGGGAGCTGTTTTTT. Its protein product is CASVKEITGELFF. The gene calls are TRBV2 and TRBJ2-2; no clear D gene. The V gene lost 8 bases and the J gene lost 4 bases, with 11 bases spanning the gap. Germline CDR1 and CDR2: SNHLY and FYNNEI. The CDR3 has 13 amino acids.

The genes are TRBV4-1 and TRBJ2-2, with TRBD2 identical over 14 bases. Germline assignment: CDR1 MGHRA and CDR2 YSYEKL. Unmatched junction bases numbered 7, after V lost 5 bases and J lost 2 bases. This CDR3 is built from 18 residues. CDR3 sequence: CASSGLGLAGANTGELFF. The CDR3 nucleotides are TGCGCCAGCAGCGGTCTGGGACTAGCGGGGGCCAACACCGGGGAGCTGTTTTTT.

The chain is built from TRBV6-2 or TRBV6-3 and TRBJ2-1, with 7 bases identical to TRBD2. V shed 0 bases, J shed 4 bases, and the junction held 6 bases outside the gene matches. The CDR3 length is 16 residues. Germline loops: CDR1 MNHEY, CDR2 SVGEGT. CDR3 coding DNA: TGTGCCAGCAGTTACTCACGCGGGGGTGTGTACAATGAGCAGTTCTTC. It translates to CASSYSRGGVYNEQFF.

The CDR3: CASSIDPGGGLNQPQHF. Here the CDR3 DNA reads TGTGCCAGTAGTATAGATCCAGGGGGCGGATTAAATCAGCCCCAGCATTTT. The rearrangement links TRBV19 to TRBJ1-5; 8 bases are shared with TRBD1. V gave up 0 bases and J gave up 4 bases; unmatched junction bases: 8. Germline CDR1 and CDR2: LNHDA and SQIVND (reference sequence). CDR3 size: 17 residues. Full variable domain (rest looked up from reference TRBV19 and TRBJ1-5): DGGITQSPKYLFRKEGQNVTLSCEQNLNHDAMYWYRQDPGQGLRLIYYSQIVNDFQKGDIAEGYSVSREKKESFPLTVTSAQKNPTAFYLCASSIDPGGGLNQPQHFGDGTRLSIL.

The V call is TRBV5-1, the J call TRBJ2-4; TRBD1 is a possible D gene (5 bases). Germline V CDR1 and CDR2: SGHRS, YFSETQ. Trimming stripped 0 bases from V and 2 bases from J, with 6 bases between. The CDR3 sequence is 14 residues long. The CDR3 nucleotides are TGCGCCAGCAGCTTGGAGGGGACCAAAAACATTCAGTACTTC. This sequence encodes CASSLEGTKNIQYF. Using reference TRBV5-1 and TRBJ2-4 for the parts outside the CDR3, the full variable domain is KAGVTQTPRYLIKTRGQQVTLSCSPISGHRSVSWYQQTPGQGLQFLFEYFSETQRNKGNFPGRFSGRQFSNSRSEMNVSTLELGDSALYLCASSLEGTKNIQYFGAGTRLSVL.

This clone was observed once. V is TRBV28 and J is TRBJ1-4; TRBD1 agrees at 9 bases. Germline assignment: CDR1 MDHEN and CDR2 SYDVKM. The CDR3 sequence is 16 residues long. J was trimmed by 8 bases and V by 5 bases; bases with no gene match: 12. CDR3 DNA sequence: TGTGCCAGCAGTACTCCAACGGGACAGGGATTAGAAAAACTGTTTTTT. Translation gives CASSTPTGQGLEKLFF.

V is TRBV19 and J is TRBJ1-2; 8 bases agree with TRBD1. This CDR3 comprises 13 residues. The junction had 2 bases not matched to a gene; V was cut back by 5 bases and J by 3 bases. Germline CDR1 reads LNHDA; CDR2 reads SQIVND (reference sequence). The CDR3 DNA sequence: TGTGCCAGTAGTGGACAGGGCCACTATGGCTACACCTTC. Its translation: CASSGQGHYGYTF.

This chain connects TRBV29-1 to TRBJ2-4; TRBD2 aligns across 13 bases. CDR3 size: 18 residues. From germline, CDR1 is SQVTM and CDR2 ANQGSEA. Losses at the gene ends were 6 bases for V and 1 base for J; bases not matched to a gene: 12. This CDR3 reads CSVTGTSGKEGAKNIQYF. The DNA for the CDR3 is TGCAGCGTCACCGGGACTAGCGGGAAAGAGGGGGCCAAAAACATTCAGTACTTC.

The chain is built from TRBV6-2 or TRBV6-3 and TRBJ1-1; D is possibly TRBD1 (6 bases). CDR3 length: 16 residues. The V gene's germline CDR1 is MNHEY and CDR2 SVGEGT. V lost 1 base to trimming and J lost 6 bases, with 18 bases between them. This chain's CDR3 is CASSYWARQDRAEAFF. The CDR3 region has the DNA TGTGCCAGCAGTTACTGGGCTCGACAGGATAGGGCTGAAGCTTTCTTT.

V gene TRBV30 combines with J gene TRBJ2-2; D is unclear. Trimming removed 2 bases from V and 7 bases from J, with 8 bases in between. CDR3 length equals 12 residues. Germline V lookup: CDR1 GTSNPN, CDR2 SVGIG (reference sequence). CDR3 nucleotides: TGTGCCTGGAGTCCCATGTTCGGGGAGCTGTTTTTT. Its translation: CAWSPMFGELFF.

This clone was observed a handful of times. The gene calls are TRBV5-1 and TRBJ2-1, with a weak D call TRBD1 (6 bases). The CDR3 consists of 15 residues. In germline, CDR1 is SGHRS, CDR2 YFSETQ. The V gene lost 5 bases and the J gene lost 5 bases, with 17 bases spanning the gap. CDR3 in DNA: TGCGCCAGCAGGGAGACAGGAGGTGAACACAATGAGCAGTTCTTC. Translating gives CASRETGGEHNEQFF.

The chain joins TRBV6-6 to TRBJ2-2; a weak D match, TRBD1 (5 bases). This CDR3 comprises 16 residues. Germline CDR1 and CDR2: MNHNY and SVGAGI (reference sequence). V lost 0 bases to trimming and J lost 1 base, with 9 bases between them. As DNA, the CDR3 is TGTGCCAGCAGTTACTCGAAGGGGCGGAACACCGGGGAGCTGTTTTTT. This sequence encodes CASSYSKGRNTGELFF.

This chain joins TRBV13 and TRBJ1-2; D unclear. The length of the CDR3 is 13 residues. CDR1 and CDR2 (germline): PRHDT, FYEKMQ (reference sequence). Trimming left V 5 bases short and J 3 bases short, with 10 bases between. CDR3 residues: CASSPGEDYGYTF. The CDR3 DNA follows: TGTGCCAGCAGCCCTGGGGAGGACTATGGCTACACCTTC.

This clone was seen just once. The chain recombines TRBV28 with TRBJ1-2; D unclear. Trimming removed 6 bases from V and 6 bases from J, with 20 bases in between. Germline values: CDR1 MDHEN, CDR2 SYDVKM. The CDR3 totals 15 residues. CDR3 DNA: TGTGCCAGCAGCACCAGGCCGGCATCCCCCGATGGCTACACCTTC. It yields the protein CASSTRPASPDGYTF.

For this clone: Other nucleotide sequences from this sample produce the same CDR3. J is TRBJ1-5 and V is TRBV3-1 (or the pseudogene TRBV3-2), with D tentatively TRBD1 (5 bases). This CDR3 is built from 15 residues. Germline CDR1 is LGHDT and CDR2 is YNNKEL (reference sequence). The germline V and J ends were trimmed by 3 bases and 0 bases, with 9 bases remaining between them. CDR3 in DNA: TGTGCCAGCAGCCAGGGGCAGGGTAGCAATCAGCCCCAGCATTTT. Translation: CASSQGQGSNQPQHF.

The chain recombines TRBV20-1 with TRBJ1-2; D gene ambiguous. Germline-derived CDR1 and CDR2 are DFQATT and SNEGSKA (reference sequence). V lost 6 bases and J 8 bases, leaving 7 bases between the germline ends. The CDR3 runs to 9 residues. The DNA of the CDR3 is TGCAGTGCCCCGCAGGGCTACACCTTC. It is translated as CSAPQGYTF.

The V call is TRBV5-1, the J call TRBJ1-3; no clear D. CDR3 length: 15 amino acids. V was shortened by 5 bases and J by 0 bases, with 12 bases between the two germline ends. Germline V gene data show CDR1 as SGHRS and CDR2 as YFSETQ. The CDR3 region is CASRPPGISGNTIYF. The CDR3 DNA sequence: TGCGCCAGCAGACCCCCCGGGATCTCTGGAAACACCATATATTTT.

V is TRBV5-5 and J is TRBJ1-3, with 7 bases matching TRBD1. Germline-derived CDR1 and CDR2 are SGHKS and YYEKEE (reference sequence). Trimming cost V 0 bases and J 3 bases; bases outside gene matches: 3. The CDR3 runs 15 residues. CDR3 protein: CASSLDRGLGNTIYF. CDR3 nucleotides: TGTGCCAGCAGCTTGGACAGGGGACTTGGAAACACCATATATTTT. Drawing the rest from reference TRBV5-5 and TRBJ1-3, the complete variable domain is DAGVTQSPTHLIKTRGQQVTLRCSPISGHKSVSWYQQVLGQGPQFIFQYYEKEERGRGNFPDRFSARQFPNYSSELNVNALLLGDSALYLCASSLDRGLGNTIYFGEGSWLTVV.